This T cell receptor (beta chain) was sequenced during a study of blood T cell repertoires in COVID-19. At the level of the study: Whether acute or convalescent, the COVID-19 samples came from the United States, Italy and Spain.

CDR1 is LNHDA, CDR2 SQIVND, per germline (reference sequence). Trimming removed 3 bases at V and 2 bases at J, with 11 bases between. The CDR3 is 15 residues long. Original processing notes: Reference gene primers were amplified, and this amplification served to estimate nucleated cell counts. The protocol was immunoSEQ multiplex PCR, while the TCRdb copy is restricted to in-frame clones and leaves out a portion. V and J calls and clone size are given by that table; D and trimming were obtained from the DNA. The profile covers tens of thousands of clones, with 85% to 90% appearing a single time and about 15% taken by the ten largest. This clone appeared a few times.

The sequencing input was peripheral blood. The chain joins TRBV19 to TRBJ1-5; possible D gene TRBD1, 6 bases. The source of this sequence is a woman in her 70s with acute or convalescent COVID-19. CDR3 loop: CASSIRAGGNQPQHF. The CDR3 region has the DNA TGTGCCAGTAGTATTCGGGCAGGGGGCAATCAGCCCCAGCATTTT.